This TCR beta chain comes out of a study of OX40 agonist ivuxolimab in advanced cancers. Here immunoSEQ multiplex PCR was the method, and the copy in TCRdb shows in-frame clones only, minus some. The sample holds 55,000 or so clones, around 86% seen once. Findings and limits, study-wide: CD4+ and CD8+ blood T cells expanded clonally by week 6 at 0.1 to 3.0 mg/kg. In CD8+ T cells, expanded clones were on average more numerous than in CD4+.

Remarks on this clone: Its antigen is not known.

This CDR3 is 14 amino acids long. CDR1 is SGDLS and CDR2 is YYNGEE in the germline V gene. Deletions cut 3 bases from V and 4 bases from J, with 14 bases between. This receptor was obtained from an adult with an advanced solid tumor such as melanoma, head and neck, liver or kidney cancer. The rearrangement uses TRBV9 and TRBJ2-7, with no clear D. Source: CD4+ or CD8+ T cells sorted from blood, taken in a trial of the OX40 agonist ivuxolimab. CDR3 sequence reads: CASSAGPLQYEQYF. CDR3 coding DNA: TGTGCCAGCAGCGCCGGGCCTTTACAGTACGAGCAGTACTTC.